This passage covers 23 T cell receptor beta chains from one sample sequenced in a study of vaccination effects on CD4 cells after COVID-19. Produced via immunoSEQ multiplex PCR; TCRdb's table is partial and in-frame only. The sample yields 27,000 or so clones, around 75% seen once. The antigens of these receptors remain unknown. CD4+ T cells specific for antigen were expanded with viral peptide pools by the ViraFEST assay before sequencing. Having been cultured for roughly 11 days, the cells underwent CD4+ T cell isolation. The healthy vaccine recipients, who had no prior SARS-CoV-2 infection, showed negative nucleocapsid antibodies. This material consisted of CD4+ T cells from PBMCs cultured with HCoV-NL63 spike peptides, taken before COVID-19 vaccination. These receptors were collected from a human donor who received a COVID-19 vaccine.

The CDR3 region has the DNA TGTGCCAGCAGTCCCAGCGGGGTGAGAGAGACCCAGTACTTC. It yields the protein CASSPSGVRETQYF. The chain carries TRBV7-2 and TRBJ2-5, with 7 bases lining up with TRBD2. V was clipped by 6 bases and J by 4 bases; unmatched bases: 8. CDR1 SGHTA and CDR2 FQGNSA come from the germline V gene. The CDR3 is 14 amino acids.

This clone appeared a few times. The V call is TRBV28, the J call TRBJ1-2, with 10 bases that match TRBD1. V lost 3 bases and J lost 7; bases outside the gene matches: 11. Germline lookup yields CDR1 MDHEN and CDR2 SYDVKM. This CDR3 contains 16 residues. CDR3 sequence reads: CASSLPGTGAYGGYTF. The CDR3 DNA follows: TGTGCCAGCAGTTTGCCCGGGACAGGGGCCTACGGTGGCTACACCTTC.

J is TRBJ2-5 and V is TRBV9, with 10 nucleotides matching TRBD2. Germline values: CDR1 SGDLS, CDR2 YYNGEE. J gave up 5 bases and V 3 bases, and 4 bases lay outside the gene matches. There are 14 residues in the CDR3. The CDR3 is CASSASGGVETQYF. CDR3 DNA sequence: TGTGCCAGCAGCGCTAGCGGGGGTGTGGAGACCCAGTACTTC.

The rearrangement joins TRBV5-6 to TRBJ2-3; 8 bases match TRBD1. Germline V gene lookup returns CDR1 SGHDT and CDR2 YYEEEE. V trimming: 4 bases; J trimming: 1 base; junction bases outside the gene matches: 11. This CDR3 spans 17 amino acids. This chain's CDR3 is CASSIVYGTGGTDTQYF. CDR3 DNA: TGTGCCAGCAGCATTGTGTACGGGACAGGTGGCACAGATACGCAGTATTTT.

CDR3 region: CASSIGARDHGYTF. The CDR3 DNA reads TGTGCCAGTAGTATAGGCGCCCGGGACCATGGCTACACCTTC. The rearrangement links TRBV19 to TRBJ1-2; D may be TRBD1 (5 bases). The CDR3 totals 14 residues. The germline V gene encodes CDR1 LNHDA and CDR2 SQIVND (reference sequence). Trimming cost V 1 base and J 6 bases, with 12 bases left between them.

The chain links TRBV4-1 to TRBJ1-1; possibly TRBD1 for D (5 bases). CDR1 is MGHRA and CDR2 is YSYEKL in the germline V gene. V was shortened by 5 bases and J by 2 bases, with 15 bases between the two germline ends. CDR3 size: 15 residues. The CDR3 DNA follows: TGCGCCAGCAGCTCCTCCGGGACGGGAAACACTGAAGCTTTCTTT. Its translation: CASSSSGTGNTEAFF.

The genes are TRBV19 and TRBJ1-2, with D perhaps TRBD1 (5 bases). Trimming pared 4 bases from V and 6 bases from J, leaving 18 bases between. CDR1 and CDR2 (germline): LNHDA, SQIVND (reference sequence). This CDR3 comprises 15 residues. The CDR3 DNA is TGTGCCAGTAGTACTCTTGACAGCCTGGGGGATGGCTACACCTTC. This translates into CASSTLDSLGDGYTF.

This clone appeared a single time. The CDR3 here is CASSQALQETQYF. CDR3 DNA sequence: TGCGCCAGCAGCCAAGCCCTACAAGAGACCCAGTACTTC. The rearrangement links TRBV4-1 to TRBJ2-5; no clear D. The germline gives CDR1 MGHRA, CDR2 YSYEKL. Trimming pared 1 base from V and 2 bases from J, leaving 5 bases between. CDR3 length: 13 residues.

This chain uses TRBV5-4 with TRBJ2-5; the match to TRBD2 covers 15 bases. Germline V CDR1 and CDR2: SGHNT, YYREEE (reference sequence). CDR3 length: 17 residues. With 4 bases clipped from V and 3 bases from J, the junction kept 7 bases outside the gene matches. The CDR3 sequence: CASSPGLAGGPEETQYF. CDR3 sequence (DNA): TGTGCCAGCAGCCCGGGACTAGCGGGAGGCCCGGAAGAGACCCAGTACTTC.

CDR3 sequence: CASSPRRGDSTEAFF. CDR3 in DNA: TGTGCCAGCTCACCGCGCAGGGGTGACTCGACTGAAGCTTTCTTT. The rearrangement joins TRBV18 to TRBJ1-1, with TRBD1 as a possible D gene (6 bases). CDR3 length: 15 amino acids. The V gene lost 3 bases and the J gene lost 5 bases, with 16 bases spanning the gap. Germline CDR1 reads KGHSH; CDR2 reads LQKENI.

CDR3 DNA sequence: TGCAGCGTTGGTGTTCTAGCCAAAAACATTCAGTACTTC. Protein: CSVGVLAKNIQYF. V gene TRBV29-1 combines with J gene TRBJ2-4; D gene uncertain. Trimming took 4 bases from V and 0 from J, leaving 7 bases between them. Germline V gives CDR1 SQVTM, CDR2 ANQGSEA. The CDR3 is 13 amino acids. Using reference TRBV29-1 and TRBJ2-4 for the parts outside the CDR3, the full variable domain is SAVISQKPSRDICQRGTSLTIQCQVDSQVTMMFWYRQQPGQSLTLIATANQGSEATYESGFVIDKFPISRPNLTFSTLTVSNMSPEDSSIYLCSVGVLAKNIQYFGAGTRLSVL.

The chain couples TRBV18 to TRBJ2-2; D possibly matches TRBD1 or TRBD2 (5 bases each). The CDR3 loop spans 15 amino acids. The germline V gene has CDR1 KGHSH and CDR2 LQKENI. The V end was cut by 3 bases, the J end by 5 bases, with 13 bases between. Here the CDR3 reads CASSPRGLGTGELFF. The DNA for the CDR3 is TGTGCCAGCTCACCGAGGGGCCTGGGGACCGGGGAGCTGTTTTTT.

This clone was detected once. V usage is TRBV24-1 and J usage is TRBJ2-1; the D is unclear. The V end lost 3 bases, the J end lost 5 bases, and 10 bases lay between the germline ends. Germline V gene sequence: CDR1 KGHDR, CDR2 SFDVKD. CDR3 length: 14 amino acids. Here the CDR3 DNA reads TGTGCCACCAGTGATCCTCCGGAGAACAATGAGCAGTTCTTC. Translating gives CATSDPPENNEQFF.

This chain uses TRBV5-5 with TRBJ1-2; D is possibly TRBD1 (6 bases). CDR3 length: 14 residues. The germline V gene has CDR1 SGHKS and CDR2 YYEKEE (reference sequence). The V gene lost 2 bases and the J gene lost 8 bases, with 16 bases spanning the gap. The CDR3: CASSFLGGARGYTF. The CDR3 DNA sequence: TGTGCCAGCAGCTTTCTAGGGGGGGCGCGGGGCTACACCTTC.

The count of this clone is one. The chain recombines TRBV30 with TRBJ2-3; the match to TRBD1 covers 7 bases. Per germline, CDR1 GTSNPN and CDR2 SVGIG (reference sequence). This CDR3 region has 16 residues. V lost 2 bases, J lost 3 bases, and 11 bases stayed unmatched. CDR3 DNA sequence: TGTGCCTGGAGTCCGAACAGGGGTCTTTTGACAGATACGCAGTATTTT. As protein: CAWSPNRGLLTDTQYF.

The chain couples TRBV2 to TRBJ2-5; a weak D match, TRBD2 (6 bases). Germline lookup yields CDR1 SNHLY and CDR2 FYNNEI. The V end was cut by 2 bases, the J end by 4 bases, with 17 bases between. The CDR3 is 16 amino acids. The CDR3 DNA reads TGTGCCAGCAGTGAAAGGCGGGGAGTGGTAGGAGAGACCCAGTACTTC. This codes for CASSERRGVVGETQYF.

This clone was detected only once. This sequence joins TRBV7-2 and TRBJ2-2, with unresolved D. This CDR3 is built from 12 residues. Trimming removed 1 base from V and 11 bases from J, with 8 bases in between. In germline, CDR1 is SGHTA, CDR2 FQGNSA. The CDR3 DNA follows: TGTGCCAGCAGCTTAGGGCAGAGAGAGCTGTTTTTT. This encodes CASSLGQRELFF.

V and J are TRBV28 and TRBJ1-3, with TRBD1 matching 7 bases. The CDR3 length is 14 residues. V was clipped by 7 bases and J by 3 bases; unmatched bases: 6. Germline V gene lookup returns CDR1 MDHEN and CDR2 SYDVKM. The CDR3 sequence: CASTDRVGGNTIYF. The CDR3 coding sequence is TGTGCCAGCACCGACAGGGTGGGTGGAAACACCATATATTTT. The whole variable domain, filled in from reference TRBV28 and TRBJ1-3, reads DVKVTQSSRYLVKRTGEKVFLECVQDMDHENMFWYRQDPGLGLRLIYFSYDVKMKEKGDIPEGYSVSREKKERFSLILESASTNQTSMYLCASTDRVGGNTIYFGEGSWLTVV.

CDR3 loop: CASTSFGEQYF. The CDR3, as DNA: TGTGCCAGCACCTCCTTTGGGGAGCAGTACTTC. This chain connects TRBV5-8 to TRBJ2-7, with D uncertain. The ends were cut back, 6 bases at V and 7 bases at J, with 11 bases in the middle. This CDR3 contains 11 residues. The germline V gene encodes CDR1 SGHTS and CDR2 YDEGEE.

The chain joins TRBV2 to TRBJ2-7, with 7 bases identical to TRBD2. V gave up 7 bases and J gave up 4 bases; unmatched junction bases: 10. This CDR3 has 14 amino acids. Germline V CDR1 and CDR2: SNHLY, FYNNEI. The CDR3 region has the DNA TGTGCCAGCATTAAACTAGCGAGTGGATACGAGCAGTACTTC. Translating it yields CASIKLASGYEQYF.

J is TRBJ1-6 and V is TRBV7-2, with a weak D call TRBD1 (6 bases). The CDR3 spans 15 residues. The germline CDR1 and CDR2 sequences are SGHTA and FQGNSA. V was cut by 2 bases and J by 12 bases, with 17 bases left in between. In nucleotides, the CDR3 is TGTGCCAGCAGCTTAACGGGACCCCCGGGACAACCCCTCCACTTT. This gives the protein CASSLTGPPGQPLHF.

This chain joins TRBV4-2 and TRBJ2-1, with 7 bases fitting TRBD2. Germline V gene lookup returns CDR1 LGHNA and CDR2 YNFKEQ. This CDR3 has 16 amino acids. V gave up 0 bases and J gave up 0 bases; unmatched junction bases: 2. The chain's CDR3 is CASSQEGGSSYNEQFF. In DNA form, the CDR3 reads TGTGCCAGCAGCCAAGAAGGCGGGAGCTCCTACAATGAGCAGTTCTTC.

This clone has just one count. The chain combines TRBV18 with TRBJ2-1, with 8 bases aligning to TRBD2. The CDR3 covers 17 residues. Germline values: CDR1 KGHSH, CDR2 LQKENI. The V and J ends lost 6 bases and 8 bases, in that order; junction bases with no gene match: 18. Here the CDR3 reads CASSNFYRKREPDEQFF. DNA of the CDR3: TGTGCCAGCTCTAATTTTTATAGGAAGCGGGAGCCCGATGAGCAGTTCTTC.